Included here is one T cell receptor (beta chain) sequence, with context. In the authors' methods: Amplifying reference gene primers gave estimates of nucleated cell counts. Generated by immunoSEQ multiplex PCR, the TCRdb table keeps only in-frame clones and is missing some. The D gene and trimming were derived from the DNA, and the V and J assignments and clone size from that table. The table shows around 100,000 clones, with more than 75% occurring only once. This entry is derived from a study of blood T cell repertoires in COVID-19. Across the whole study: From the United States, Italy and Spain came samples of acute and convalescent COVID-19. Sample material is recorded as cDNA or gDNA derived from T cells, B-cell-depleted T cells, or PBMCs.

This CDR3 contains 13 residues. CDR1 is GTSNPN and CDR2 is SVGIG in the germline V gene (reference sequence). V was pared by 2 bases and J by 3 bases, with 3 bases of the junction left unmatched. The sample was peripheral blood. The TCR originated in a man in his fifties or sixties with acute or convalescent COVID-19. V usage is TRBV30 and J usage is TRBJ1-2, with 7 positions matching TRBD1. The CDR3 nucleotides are TGTGCCTGGAGTCGGGGGACAGACTATGGCTACACCTTC. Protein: CAWSRGTDYGYTF.